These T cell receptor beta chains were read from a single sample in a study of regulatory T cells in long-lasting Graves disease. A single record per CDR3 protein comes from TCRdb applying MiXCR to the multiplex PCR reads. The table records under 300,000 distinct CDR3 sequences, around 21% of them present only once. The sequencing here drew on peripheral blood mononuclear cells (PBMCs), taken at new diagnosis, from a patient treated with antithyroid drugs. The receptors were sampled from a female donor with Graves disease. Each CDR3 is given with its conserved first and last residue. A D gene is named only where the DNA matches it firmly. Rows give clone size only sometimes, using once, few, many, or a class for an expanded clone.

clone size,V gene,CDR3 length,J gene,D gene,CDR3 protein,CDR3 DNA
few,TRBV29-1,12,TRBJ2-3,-,CSVDRSPDTQYF,TGCAGCGTTGACCGGAGCCCAGATACGCAGTATTTT
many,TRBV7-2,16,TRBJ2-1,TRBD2,CASRTGLAGGYNEQFF,TGTGCCAGCAGGACTGGACTAGCGGGAGGGTACAATGAGCAGTTCTTC
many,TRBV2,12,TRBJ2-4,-,CASRKGGVEQYF,TGTGCCAGCAGAAAGGGGGGGGTAGAACAGTACTTC
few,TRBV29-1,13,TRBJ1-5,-,CSCQGELNQPQHF,TGCAGCTGCCAAGGGGAACTCAATCAGCCCCAGCATTTT
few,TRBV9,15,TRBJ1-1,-,CASSVARGPGTEAFF,TGTGCCAGCAGCGTAGCCAGGGGCCCGGGAACTGAAGCTTTCTTT
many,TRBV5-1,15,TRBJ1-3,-,CASSLDISSGNTIYF,TGCGCCAGCAGCTTGGACATCTCCTCTGGAAACACCATATATTTT
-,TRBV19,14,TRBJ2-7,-,CASSGPGGFYEQYF,TGTGCCAGTAGTGGCCCGGGGGGCTTCTACGAGCAGTACTTC
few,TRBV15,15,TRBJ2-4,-,CATSRDLGRGSDQYF,TGTGCCACCAGCAGAGATCTTGGCAGGGGATCGGATCAGTACTTC
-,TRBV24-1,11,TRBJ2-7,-,CATSDSGEQYF,TGTGCCACCAGTGATAGCGGGGAGCAGTACTTC
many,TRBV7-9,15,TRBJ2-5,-,CASSPGFDGKETQYF,TGTGCCAGCAGCCCAGGATTTGACGGGAAAGAGACCCAGTACTTC
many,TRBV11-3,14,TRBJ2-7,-,CASSLDPSSFEQYF,TGTGCCAGCAGCTTAGATCCCTCTAGTTTCGAGCAGTACTTC
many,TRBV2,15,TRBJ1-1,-,CASSESGKGNTEAFF,TGTGCCAGCAGTGAATCGGGGAAGGGAAACACTGAAGCTTTCTTT
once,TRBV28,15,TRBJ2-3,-,CASSRDPRSTDTQYF,TGTGCCAGCAGCCGCGACCCCCGCTCGACAGATACGCAGTATTTT
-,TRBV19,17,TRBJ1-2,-,CASSSPATGKSNYGYTF,TGTGCCAGTAGCTCACCCGCAACAGGGAAGTCTAACTATGGCTACACCTTC
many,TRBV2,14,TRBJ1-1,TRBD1,CASSSQGQNTEAFF,TGTGCCAGCAGTTCACAGGGGCAGAACACTGAAGCTTTCTTT
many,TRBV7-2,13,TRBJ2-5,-,CASSFIQLETQYF,TGTGCCAGCAGCTTCATACAGTTAGAGACCCAGTACTTC
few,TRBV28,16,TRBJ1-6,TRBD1,CASKSDGQGLFSPLHF,TGTGCCAGCAAGTCGGACGGACAGGGGTTGTTTTCACCCCTCCACTTT
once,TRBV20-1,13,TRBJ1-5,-,CSARDMENQPQHF,TGCAGTGCTAGAGATATGGAGAATCAGCCCCAGCATTTT
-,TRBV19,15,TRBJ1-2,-,CASSIVDNENYGYTF,TGTGCCAGTAGTATAGTGGACAATGAAAACTATGGCTACACCTTC
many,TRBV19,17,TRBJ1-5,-,CASRIKPTGYSNQPQHF,TGTGCCAGTAGGATAAAACCGACAGGCTATAGCAATCAGCCCCAGCATTTT
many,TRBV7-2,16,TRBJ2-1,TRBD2,CASSIRAGGSYNEQFF,TGTGCCAGCAGCATTAGAGCGGGAGGTTCCTACAATGAGCAGTTCTTC
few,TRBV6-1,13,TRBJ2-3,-,CASRIASTDTQYF,TGTGCCAGCAGGATAGCTAGCACAGATACGCAGTATTTT
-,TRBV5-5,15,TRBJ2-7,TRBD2,CASSLSLAGVYEQYF,TGTGCCAGCAGCTTGTCCCTAGCGGGAGTCTACGAGCAGTACTTC
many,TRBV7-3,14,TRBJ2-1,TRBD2,CASSSGLVGDEQFF,TGTGCCAGCAGCTCAGGACTAGTTGGGGATGAGCAGTTCTTC